This TCR beta chain stems from a study of blood T cell repertoires in COVID-19. For the study at large: Nucleic acid was either cDNA or gDNA, and it came from T cells, B-cell-depleted T cells, or PBMCs.

In the original workflow: The authors estimated nucleated cell counts from reference gene primer amplification. Data came from immunoSEQ multiplex PCR; TCRdb stores just in-frame clones and leaves some out. The DNA was the basis for D and trimming; V, J and clone size are from that table. Among about 160,000 clones listed, 82% were seen once. Material for sequencing was peripheral blood. The receptor's source is a human donor with acute or convalescent COVID-19. The donor label of this sample is uncertain.

Written as DNA, the CDR3 is TGTGCCAGCAGTGAACGTGGAAACACCATATATTTT. Translated, it gives CASSERGNTIYF. The chain links TRBV6-1 to TRBJ1-3; D ambiguous. Trimming left V 2 bases short and J 3 bases short, with 2 bases between. This CDR3 is 12 amino acids long. The germline CDR1 and CDR2 sequences are MNHNS and SASEGT.